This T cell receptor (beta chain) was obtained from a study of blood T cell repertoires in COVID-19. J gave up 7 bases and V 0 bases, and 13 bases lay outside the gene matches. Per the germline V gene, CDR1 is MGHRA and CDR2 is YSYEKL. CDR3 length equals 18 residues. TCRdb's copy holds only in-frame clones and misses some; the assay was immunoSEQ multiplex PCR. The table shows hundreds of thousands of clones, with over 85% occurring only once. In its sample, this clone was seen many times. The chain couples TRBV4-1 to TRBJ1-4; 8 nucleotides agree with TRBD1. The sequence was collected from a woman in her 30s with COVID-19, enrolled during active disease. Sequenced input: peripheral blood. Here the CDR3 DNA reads TGCGCCAGCAGCCAAGAGACCTTAACAGGGGGAAAGGCTGAAAAACTGTTTTTT. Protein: CASSQETLTGGKAEKLFF.